Below, 16 T cell receptor beta chains from the same sample are listed, as sequenced in a study of blood T cell repertoires in COVID-19. Some clones are missing from TCRdb's copy, which holds only in-frame ones; the method was immunoSEQ multiplex PCR. The repertoire has about 180,000 clones, roughly 88% of them found once; the top ten carry about a tenth. Sequenced: peripheral blood. These receptors all stem from a human donor with active or convalescent COVID-19. The donor label of this sample is uncertain.

In its sample, this clone was seen once. CDR3 in DNA: TGTGCCAGCAGCAATAGGAAGGTGACACCTGAAGCTTTCTTT. It translates to CASSNRKVTPEAFF. The gene calls are TRBV21-1 and TRBJ1-1; the DNA was not compared with TRBD1, the D call given in the table. TRBV21-1 is termed a pseudogene. This CDR3 spans 14 amino acids.

J is TRBJ2-3 and V is TRBV30, with 11 nucleotides matching TRBD2. CDR1 is GTSNPN and CDR2 is SVGIG in the germline V gene (reference sequence). This CDR3 region has 15 residues. J was trimmed by 5 bases and V by 0 bases; bases with no gene match: 4. The CDR3 here is CAWSVPSGGLDTQYF. The CDR3 region has the DNA TGTGCCTGGAGTGTACCTAGCGGGGGGCTAGATACGCAGTATTTT.

The chain combines TRBV5-8 with TRBJ2-1, with D uncertain. Between the trimmed V and J ends, which lost 4 bases and 7 bases, there was a span of 6 bases. Germline V lookup: CDR1 SGHTS, CDR2 YDEGEE. The CDR3 consists of 11 residues. The CDR3 bases are TGTGCCAGCAGCATAGCTAATGAGCAGTTCTTC. This encodes CASSIANEQFF.

The chain recombines TRBV13 with TRBJ2-2; the D is unclear. The ends were cut back, 1 base at V and 7 bases at J, with 7 bases in the middle. This CDR3 has 13 amino acids. Germline V CDR1 and CDR2: PRHDT, FYEKMQ (reference sequence). The DNA of the CDR3 is TGTGCCAGCAGCTTAGTGCGAGACGGGGAGCTGTTTTTT. Encoded protein: CASSLVRDGELFF.

The chain recombines TRBV7-9 with TRBJ1-4, with a possible D match to TRBD1 (5 bases). The V end was cut by 3 bases, the J end by 12 bases, with 14 bases between. The CDR3 runs to 13 residues. Germline V gene data show CDR1 as SEHNR and CDR2 as FQNEAQ (reference sequence). CDR3 bases: TGTGCCAGCAGCTTCAGGGAAGGTGGGGAACTGTTTTTT. Protein sequence: CASSFREGGELFF.

The chain has TRBV24-1 and TRBJ2-2; D might be TRBD2 (5 bases). In germline, CDR1 is KGHDR, CDR2 SFDVKD. Trimming removed 10 bases at V and 7 bases at J, with 15 bases between. The CDR3 totals 13 residues. In DNA form, the CDR3 reads TGTGCCACAGATGGAGGCCCCAGCGGGGAGCTGTTTTTT. It specifies CATDGGPSGELFF.

This clone was seen a few times. This chain joins TRBV28 and TRBJ1-2; TRBD1 is a possible D gene (5 bases). CDR3 size: 12 residues. Germline V gene lookup returns CDR1 MDHEN and CDR2 SYDVKM. Trimming stripped 10 bases from V and 5 bases from J, with 14 bases between. CDR3 sequence: CATASGKYGYTF. In DNA form, the CDR3 reads TGTGCCACTGCTTCAGGGAAGTATGGCTACACCTTC.

The J gene is TRBJ2-7, the V gene TRBV7-2, with 7 bases that match TRBD1. This CDR3 is built from 14 residues. CDR1 SGHTA and CDR2 FQGNSA come from the germline V gene. The V and J ends lost 2 bases and 4 bases, in that order; junction bases with no gene match: 5. The CDR3 sequence: CASSLYRGSYEQYF. In DNA, the CDR3 is TGTGCCAGCAGCTTATACAGGGGTTCGTACGAGCAGTACTTC.

V gene TRBV10-3 combines with J gene TRBJ1-5, with D possibly being TRBD1 (5 bases). This CDR3 comprises 14 residues. CDR1 and CDR2 (germline): ENHRY, SYGVKD. The V gene lost 4 bases and the J gene lost 5 bases, with 12 bases spanning the gap. The CDR3 here is CAISVTGVDQPQHF. The CDR3 DNA follows: TGTGCCATCAGTGTTACGGGGGTGGATCAGCCCCAGCATTTT.

The rearrangement joins TRBV9 to TRBJ2-2; TRBD2 is a possible D gene (5 bases). The germline V gene encodes CDR1 SGDLS and CDR2 YYNGEE. The ends were cut back, 4 bases at V and 4 bases at J, with 17 bases in the middle. The CDR3 is 16 amino acids. In DNA, the CDR3 is TGTGCCAGCAGCCTACCTATGGGCGCGGGCACCGGGGAGCTGTTTTTT. Amino acids: CASSLPMGAGTGELFF.

In this sample, this clone turned up once. CDR3 protein: CASSGVKGGGTDTQYF. CDR3 in DNA: TGTGCCAGCAGTGGCGTGAAAGGGGGCGGCACAGATACGCAGTATTTT. The gene calls are TRBV2 and TRBJ2-3; 7 bases map to TRBD1. There are 16 residues in the CDR3. The ends lost 4 bases at V and 1 base at J; junction bases unmatched: 8. Germline V CDR1 and CDR2: SNHLY, FYNNEI. The variable domain in full, completed from reference TRBV2 and TRBJ2-3, reads EPEVTQTPSHQVTQMGQEVILRCVPISNHLYFYWYRQILGQKVEFLVSFYNNEISEKSEIFDDQFSVERPDGSNFTLKIRSTKLEDSAMYFCASSGVKGGGTDTQYFGPGTRLTVL.

V gene TRBV9 combines with J gene TRBJ2-7; 8 bases line up with TRBD2. Germline assignment: CDR1 SGDLS and CDR2 YYNGEE. This CDR3 is 16 amino acids long. The ends lost 4 bases at V and 0 bases at J; junction bases unmatched: 9. DNA of the CDR3: TGTGCCAGCAGCCCCACGGATAGCGGGACCTCCTACGAGCAGTACTTC. Translation: CASSPTDSGTSYEQYF.

V and J are TRBV18 and TRBJ1-5; TRBD1 might be the D (6 bases). This CDR3 contains 15 residues. V was trimmed by 3 bases and J by 2 bases, leaving 11 bases between them. Germline V lookup: CDR1 KGHSH, CDR2 LQKENI. For the CDR3, the DNA is TGTGCCAGCTCACCCTCGGGGGGCGGCAATCAGCCCCAGCATTTT. Translated, it gives CASSPSGGGNQPQHF.

This rearrangement joins TRBV19 to TRBJ1-4, with D unclear. Germline values: CDR1 LNHDA, CDR2 SQIVND (reference sequence). This CDR3 contains 13 residues. Trimming took 5 bases from V and 4 from J, leaving 8 bases between them. The DNA for the CDR3 is TGTGCCAGTAGTCAACAGCTTAATGAAAAACTGTTTTTT. Its protein is CASSQQLNEKLFF. Complete variable domain (other parts from reference TRBV19 and TRBJ1-4): DGGITQSPKYLFRKEGQNVTLSCEQNLNHDAMYWYRQDPGQGLRLIYYSQIVNDFQKGDIAEGYSVSREKKESFPLTVTSAQKNPTAFYLCASSQQLNEKLFFGSGTQLSVL.

V usage is TRBV29-1 and J usage is TRBJ1-3; the D gene is possibly TRBD1 (5 bases). Trimming removed 3 bases at V and 0 bases at J, with 12 bases between. The germline gives CDR1 SQVTM, CDR2 ANQGSEA. The CDR3 consists of 15 residues. CDR3 sequence: CSVDTDRNSGNTIYF. CDR3 bases: TGCAGCGTTGATACCGACAGAAACTCTGGAAACACCATATATTTT.

This clone has a single count. The chain carries TRBV5-5 and TRBJ2-1, with 8 bases lining up with TRBD2. The CDR3 covers 16 residues. Germline trimming cut 3 bases from V and 6 bases from J; bases unmatched to any gene: 11. Germline-derived CDR1 and CDR2 are SGHKS and YYEKEE (reference sequence). The CDR3 sequence: CASSSLRSGSFNEQFF. As DNA, the CDR3 is TGTGCCAGCAGCTCCTTGAGGAGCGGGAGCTTCAATGAGCAGTTCTTC.